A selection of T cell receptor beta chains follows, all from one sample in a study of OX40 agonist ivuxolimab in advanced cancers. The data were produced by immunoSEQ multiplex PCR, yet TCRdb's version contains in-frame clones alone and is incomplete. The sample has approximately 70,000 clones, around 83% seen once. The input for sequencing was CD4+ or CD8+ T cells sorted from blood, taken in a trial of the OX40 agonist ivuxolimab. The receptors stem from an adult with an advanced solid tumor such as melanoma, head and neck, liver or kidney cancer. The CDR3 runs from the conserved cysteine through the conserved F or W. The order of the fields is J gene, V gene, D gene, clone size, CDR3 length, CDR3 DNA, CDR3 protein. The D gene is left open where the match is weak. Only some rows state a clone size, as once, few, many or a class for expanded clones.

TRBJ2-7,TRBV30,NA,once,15,TGTGCCTGGAGACCTCCTGGCGACTCATCCTACGAGCAGTACTTC,CAWRPPGDSSYEQYF
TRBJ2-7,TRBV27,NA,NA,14,TGTGCCAGCAGTTTAGCGGGACCTCCCTACGAGCAGTACTTC,CASSLAGPPYEQYF
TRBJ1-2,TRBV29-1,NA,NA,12,TGCAGCGTTGAAGTCTCTAACTATGGCTACACCTTC,CSVEVSNYGYTF
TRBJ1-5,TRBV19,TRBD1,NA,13,TGTGCCAGTAGTGACAGGGGGGATCAGCCCCAGCATTTT,CASSDRGDQPQHF
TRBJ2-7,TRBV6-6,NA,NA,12,TGTGCCAGCAGTCCCCTAGGCTACGAGCAGTACTTC,CASSPLGYEQYF
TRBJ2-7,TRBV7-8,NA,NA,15,TGTGCCAGCAGCCGTGAAGGGGGGGCTCACTACGAGCAGTACTTC,CASSREGGAHYEQYF
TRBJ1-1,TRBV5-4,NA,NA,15,TGTGCCAGCAGCTTGGTTTCTAGTAGGAACACTGAAGCTTTCTTT,CASSLVSSRNTEAFF
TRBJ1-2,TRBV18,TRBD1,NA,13,TGTGCCAGCTCACCCCAAGGGACAGATGGCTACACCTTC,CASSPQGTDGYTF
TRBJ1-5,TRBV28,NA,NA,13,TGTGCCAGCAGTTTATTGTACAATCAGCCCCAGCATTTT,CASSLLYNQPQHF
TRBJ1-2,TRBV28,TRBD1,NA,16,TGTGCCACCGTTCAGGGGGGTCTCAGCGTTAGGTATGGCTACACCTTC,CATVQGGLSVRYGYTF
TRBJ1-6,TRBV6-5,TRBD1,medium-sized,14,TGTGCCAGCAGTTACGCCAGGGGGAATTCACCCCTCCACTTT,CASSYARGNSPLHF
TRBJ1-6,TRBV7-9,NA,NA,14,TGTGCCAGCACGGCGGGGGCATATAATTCACCCCTCCACTTT,CASTAGAYNSPLHF
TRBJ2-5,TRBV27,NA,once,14,TGTGCCAGCAGTTTAAACGGGGTGGTAGGGACCCAGTACTTC,CASSLNGVVGTQYF
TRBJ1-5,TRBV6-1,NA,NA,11,TGTGCCAGCAGTGCGAATCAGCCCCAGCATTTT,CASSANQPQHF
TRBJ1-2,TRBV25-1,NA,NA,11,TGTGCCAGCGGGGTTGGCTATGGCTACACCTTC,CASGVGYGYTF
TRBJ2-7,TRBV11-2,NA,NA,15,TGTGCCAGCAGCTTCGACAGACCGCGGGGCTACGAGCAGTACTTC,CASSFDRPRGYEQYF
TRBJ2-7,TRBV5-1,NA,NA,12,TGCGCCAGCAGCTCCACAGGGAGGGAGCAGTACTTC,CASSSTGREQYF
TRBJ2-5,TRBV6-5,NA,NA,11,TGTGCCAGCAGTTACGAAGAGACCCAGTACTTC,CASSYEETQYF
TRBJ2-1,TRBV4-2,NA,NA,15,TGTGCCAGCAGCCAAGATCCGGACTCCTACAATGAGCAGTTCTTC,CASSQDPDSYNEQFF
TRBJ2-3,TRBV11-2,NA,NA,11,TGTGCCAGCAGCTTCCGAGATACGCAGTATTTT,CASSFRDTQYF
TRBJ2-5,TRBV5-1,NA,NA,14,TGCGCCAGCAGCCTACATTGGACCCAAGAGACCCAGTACTTC,CASSLHWTQETQYF
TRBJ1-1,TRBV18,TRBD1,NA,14,TGTGCCAGCTCACCGCAGGGGGCGAACACTGAAGCTTTCTTT,CASSPQGANTEAFF
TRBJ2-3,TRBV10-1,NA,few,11,TGCGCCAGCAGTGAGTCAGATACGCAGTATTTT,CASSESDTQYF
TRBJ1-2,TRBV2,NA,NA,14,TGTGCCAGCAGTGGAACTTCTGGGTCGAGAGGCTACACCTTC,CASSGTSGSRGYTF
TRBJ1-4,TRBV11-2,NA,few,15,TGTGCCAGCAGCCTGCAGGGGAATCGGGATGAAAAACTGTTTTTT,CASSLQGNRDEKLFF
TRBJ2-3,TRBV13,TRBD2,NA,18,TGTGCCAGCAGCGCCAGAACGGGGGGGGCCCCCCCCACAGATACGCAGTATTTT,CASSARTGGAPPTDTQYF
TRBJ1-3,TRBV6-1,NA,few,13,TGTGCCACCGACATAAAGACCGGAAACACCATATATTTT,CATDIKTGNTIYF
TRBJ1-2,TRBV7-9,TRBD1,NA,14,TGTGCCAGCAGCTTGGAGACAGGGCACTATGGCTACACCTTC,CASSLETGHYGYTF
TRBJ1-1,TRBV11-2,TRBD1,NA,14,TGTGCCAGCAGCCCAGGACAGGGCGGTGGTGAAGCTTTCTTT,CASSPGQGGGEAFF
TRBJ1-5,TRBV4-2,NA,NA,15,TGTGCCAGCAGCCAAGAACCCAATGTGGGTCAGCCCCAGCATTTT,CASSQEPNVGQPQHF
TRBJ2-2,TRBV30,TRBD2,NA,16,TGTGCCTGGAGTCTTGGGGGGGGAGCGAACACCGGGGAGCTGTTTTTT,CAWSLGGGANTGELFF
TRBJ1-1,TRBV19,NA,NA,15,TGTGCCAGTAGTTCCCGGTCAGACGCGAATACTGAAGCTTTCTTT,CASSSRSDANTEAFF
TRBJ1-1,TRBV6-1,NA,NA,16,TGTGCCAGCAGTGAGCTTGGCTCGCCCATGAACACTGAAGCTTTCTTT,CASSELGSPMNTEAFF
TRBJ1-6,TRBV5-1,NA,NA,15,TGCGCCAGCAGCCGATCTGTGGCGGATAATTCACCCCTCCACTTT,CASSRSVADNSPLHF
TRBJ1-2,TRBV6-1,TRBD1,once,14,TGTGCCAGCGGGAGACAGGGGGCGGACTATGGCTACACCTTC,CASGRQGADYGYTF
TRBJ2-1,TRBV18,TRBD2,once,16,TGTGCCAGCTCACCAAGCGGGGGATCTTCCTACAATGAGCAGTTCTTC,CASSPSGGSSYNEQFF
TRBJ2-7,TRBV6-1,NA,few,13,TGTGCCAGCAGCGTAGCGGCTTCCTACGAGCAGTACTTC,CASSVAASYEQYF
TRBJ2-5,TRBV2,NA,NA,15,TGTGCCAGCACCCAGGGTGGGGGGAGTAAAGAGACCCAGTACTTC,CASTQGGGSKETQYF
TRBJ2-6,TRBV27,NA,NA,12,TGTGCCAGCACTCGTGGGGCCAACGTCCTGACTTTC,CASTRGANVLTF
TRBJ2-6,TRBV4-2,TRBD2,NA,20,TGTGCCAGCAGCCAAGTGGGTAGCGGGGGGACCGGCTCTGGGGCCAACGTCCTGACTTTC,CASSQVGSGGTGSGANVLTF
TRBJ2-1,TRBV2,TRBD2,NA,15,TGTGCCAGCAGTGGGACTAGCGGGGGCTACAATGAGCAGTTCTTC,CASSGTSGGYNEQFF
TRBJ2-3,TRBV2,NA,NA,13,TGTGCCAGCAGTGAACAGGGGCATGATACGCAGTATTTT,CASSEQGHDTQYF
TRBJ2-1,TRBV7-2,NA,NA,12,TGTGCCAGCAGCCTAAGATGGAATGAGCAGTTCTTC,CASSLRWNEQFF
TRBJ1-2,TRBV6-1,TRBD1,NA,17,TGTGCCAGCAGTGGGCTAGGACAGGGGAATTTGAACTATGGCTACACCTTC,CASSGLGQGNLNYGYTF